These 11 T cell receptor beta chains came from one sample sequenced in a study of identical twins. One entry per CDR3 protein, called by TCRdb with MiXCR from the 5' RACE reads. The sample comprises 450,000 to 650,000 distinct CDR3 sequences, more than 9% of which are singletons, and under 3% rests with the top ten. This sample was shared with a second study, whose subject was yellow fever vaccine responses in identical twins.

The sequenced material came from PBMCs. All receptors derive from a woman aged 18-35 years in good health.

The chain couples TRBV19 to TRBJ2-1, with 7 bases that match TRBD2. Trimming removed 7 bases from V and 4 bases from J; junction bases left unmatched: 19. The CDR3 runs 18 residues. Germline V gene lookup returns CDR1 LNHDA and CDR2 SQIVND (reference sequence). CDR3 protein: CASTPLGEGPHYYNEQFF. Written as DNA, the CDR3 is TGTGCCAGTACCCCCCTTGGGGAGGGGCCCCATTATTACAATGAGCAGTTCTTC.

The chain recombines TRBV20-1 with TRBJ2-5; 8 bases are a match to TRBD1. J lost 5 bases, V lost 3 bases, and 11 bases had no gene match. The CDR3 is 15 residues long. Looked up from germline, CDR1 is DFQATT and CDR2 is SNEGSKA (reference sequence). CDR3 amino acids: CSASRQGAGVETQYF. CDR3 bases: TGCAGTGCTAGTCGGCAGGGGGCGGGTGTCGAGACCCAGTACTTC.

This clonotype was detected many times. The chain uses TRBV10-3 and TRBJ2-2, with D possibly TRBD1 on 5 matching bases. V lost 3 bases and J 1 base, leaving 12 bases between the germline ends. CDR3 size: 16 residues. The V gene's germline CDR1 is ENHRY and CDR2 SYGVKD. The CDR3: CAISDFRRGNTGELFF. CDR3 coding DNA: TGTGCCATCAGTGATTTTCGTAGGGGGAACACCGGGGAGCTGTTTTTT.

This clonotype was detected many times. The rearrangement joins TRBV20-1 to TRBJ2-1; 8 bases align to TRBD2. Germline CDR1 is DFQATT and CDR2 is SNEGSKA (reference sequence). The junction had 9 bases not matched to a gene; V was cut back by 2 bases and J by 0 bases. CDR3 size: 17 residues. CDR3 nucleotides: TGCAGTGCTAGATCTCAGGTAGCGGGAAGCTCCTACAATGAGCAGTTCTTC. It is translated as CSARSQVAGSSYNEQFF.

The chain links TRBV29-1 to TRBJ2-7, with 11 positions matching TRBD1. The CDR3 is 11 amino acids. V shed 6 bases, J shed 6 bases, and the junction held 1 base outside the gene matches. Per germline, CDR1 SQVTM and CDR2 ANQGSEA. The CDR3 protein is CSVGTGGEQYF. The CDR3 DNA reads TGCAGCGTCGGGACAGGGGGCGAGCAGTACTTC.

This rearrangement joins TRBV12-3 or TRBV12-4 to TRBJ2-7; the match to TRBD2 covers 9 bases. CDR3 size: 16 residues. Germline trimming cut 7 bases from V and 2 bases from J; bases unmatched to any gene: 12. This chain's CDR3 is CASTQGSGGSPYEQYF. The CDR3 DNA sequence: TGTGCCAGCACCCAGGGGAGCGGGGGGTCCCCCTACGAGCAGTACTTC.

The sample holds a few counts of this clonotype. The rearrangement uses TRBV7-2 and TRBJ2-7, with TRBD2 matching over 13 bases. Trimming cost V 0 bases and J 2 bases; bases outside gene matches: 13. The germline V gene encodes CDR1 SGHTA and CDR2 FQGNSA. The CDR3 covers 20 residues. This chain's CDR3 is CASSLAQARGLAGNTYEQYF. The CDR3 DNA follows: TGTGCCAGCAGCTTAGCCCAAGCCCGGGGACTAGCGGGAAATACCTACGAGCAGTACTTC.

The chain links TRBV7-9 to TRBJ1-1; D gene ambiguous. V was pared by 5 bases and J by 9 bases, with 10 bases between. Germline loops: CDR1 SEHNR, CDR2 FQNEAQ (reference sequence). The CDR3 spans 11 residues. CDR3 sequence: CASSPTDKAFF. As DNA, the CDR3 is TGTGCCAGCAGCCCTACAGATAAAGCTTTCTTT.

This clonotype was picked up a small number of times. The V gene is TRBV4-3, the J gene TRBJ1-2; D not resolved. The CDR3 totals 13 residues. CDR1 is LGHNA, CDR2 YSLEER, per germline. V was clipped by 4 bases and J by 2 bases, with 8 bases between them. The CDR3 here is CASSPGVNYGYTF. The CDR3 bases are TGCGCCAGCAGCCCCGGGGTAAACTATGGCTACACCTTC.

Only a few counts were recorded for this clonotype. One junction end disagrees with the germline gene, perhaps due to a read error. The rearrangement links TRBV28 to TRBJ2-7; 7 bases fit TRBD2. Germline loops: CDR1 MDHEN, CDR2 SYDVKM. This CDR3 contains 12 residues. CDR3 coding DNA: TGTGCCAGCAGCTCGGGCGCCGGACTAGTGTTCTTC. Its protein is CASSSGAGLVFF. Looking up the rest from reference TRBV28 and TRBJ2-7 gives the full variable domain: DVKVTQSSRYLVKRTGEKVFLECVQDMDHENMFWYRQDPGLGLRLIYFSYDVKMKEKGDIPEGYSVSREKKERFSLILESASTNQTSMYLCASSSGAGLVFFGPGTRLTVT.

The V call is TRBV7-9, the J call TRBJ1-2, with no clear D. The ends were cut back, 5 bases at V and 8 bases at J, with 9 bases in the middle. In germline, CDR1 is SEHNR, CDR2 FQNEAQ (reference sequence). The CDR3 has 11 amino acids. The CDR3 sequence is CASSHREGYTF. DNA for the CDR3: TGTGCCAGCAGCCACCGGGAAGGCTACACCTTC.